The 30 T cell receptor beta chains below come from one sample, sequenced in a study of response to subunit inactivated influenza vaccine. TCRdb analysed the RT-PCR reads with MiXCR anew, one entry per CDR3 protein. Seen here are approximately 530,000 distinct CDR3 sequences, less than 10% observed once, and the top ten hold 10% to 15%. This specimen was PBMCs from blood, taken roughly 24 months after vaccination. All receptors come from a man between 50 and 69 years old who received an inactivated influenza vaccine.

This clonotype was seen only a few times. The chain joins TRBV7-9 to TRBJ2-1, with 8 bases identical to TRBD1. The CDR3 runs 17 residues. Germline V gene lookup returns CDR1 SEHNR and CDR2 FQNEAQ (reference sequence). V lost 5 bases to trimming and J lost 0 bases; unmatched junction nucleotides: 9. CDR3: CASSVTGARRSYNEQFF. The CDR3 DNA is TGTGCCAGCAGCGTGACAGGGGCGCGGCGCTCCTACAATGAGCAGTTCTTC.

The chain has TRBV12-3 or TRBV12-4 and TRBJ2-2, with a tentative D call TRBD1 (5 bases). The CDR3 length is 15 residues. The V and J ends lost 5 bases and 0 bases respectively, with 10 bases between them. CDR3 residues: CASSLRTPNTGELFF. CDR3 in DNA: TGTGCCAGCAGTCTACGGACACCGAACACCGGGGAGCTGTTTTTT.

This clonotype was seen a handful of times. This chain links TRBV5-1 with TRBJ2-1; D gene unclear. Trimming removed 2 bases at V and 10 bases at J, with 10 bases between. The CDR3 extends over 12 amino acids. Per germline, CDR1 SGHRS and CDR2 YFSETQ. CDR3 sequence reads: CASSFNLGEQFF. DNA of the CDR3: TGCGCCAGCAGCTTCAATCTCGGGGAGCAGTTCTTC. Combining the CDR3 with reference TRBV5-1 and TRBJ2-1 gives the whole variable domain KAGVTQTPRYLIKTRGQQVTLSCSPISGHRSVSWYQQTPGQGLQFLFEYFSETQRNKGNFPGRFSGRQFSNSRSEMNVSTLELGDSALYLCASSFNLGEQFFGPGTRLTVL.

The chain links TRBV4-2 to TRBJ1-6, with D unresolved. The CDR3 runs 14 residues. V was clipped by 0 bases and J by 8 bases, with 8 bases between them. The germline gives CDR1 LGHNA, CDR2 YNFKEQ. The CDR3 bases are TGTGCCAGCAGCCAAGAGGGTCGGGATTCACCCCTCCACTTT. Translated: CASSQEGRDSPLHF.

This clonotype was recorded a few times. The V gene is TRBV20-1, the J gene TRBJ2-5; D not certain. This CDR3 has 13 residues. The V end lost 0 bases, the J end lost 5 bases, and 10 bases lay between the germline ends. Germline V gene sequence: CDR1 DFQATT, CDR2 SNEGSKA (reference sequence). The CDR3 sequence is CSARDRARETQYF. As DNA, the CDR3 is TGCAGTGCTAGAGATCGGGCGCGGGAGACCCAGTACTTC.

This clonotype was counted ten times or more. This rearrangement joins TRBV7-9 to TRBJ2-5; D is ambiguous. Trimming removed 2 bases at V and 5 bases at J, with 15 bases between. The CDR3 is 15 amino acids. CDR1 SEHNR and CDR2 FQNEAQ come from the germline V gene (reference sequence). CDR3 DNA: TGTGCCAGCAGCTTACTCGCCGGAGCCTTGGAGACCCAGTACTTC. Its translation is CASSLLAGALETQYF.

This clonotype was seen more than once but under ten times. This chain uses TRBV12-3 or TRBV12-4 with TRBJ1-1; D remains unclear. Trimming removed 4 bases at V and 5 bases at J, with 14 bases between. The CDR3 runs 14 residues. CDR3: CASSYTTLGTEAFF. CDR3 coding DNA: TGTGCCAGCAGTTACACGACCCTTGGAACTGAAGCTTTCTTT.

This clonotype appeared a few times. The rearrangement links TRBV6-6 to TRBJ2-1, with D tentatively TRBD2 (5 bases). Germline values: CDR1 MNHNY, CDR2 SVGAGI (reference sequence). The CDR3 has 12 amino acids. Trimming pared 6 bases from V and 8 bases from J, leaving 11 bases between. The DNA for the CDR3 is TGTGCCAGCAGCTCCCTTAGCGATGAGCAGTTCTTC. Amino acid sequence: CASSSLSDEQFF.

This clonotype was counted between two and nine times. The CDR3 loop is CSAERTHTDTQYF. CDR3 DNA sequence: TGCAGTGCTGAGCGGACCCACACAGATACGCAGTATTTT. V usage is TRBV20-1 and J usage is TRBJ2-3, with D possibly matching TRBD2 (5 bases). Looked up from germline, CDR1 is DFQATT and CDR2 is SNEGSKA (reference sequence). V was pared by 5 bases and J by 2 bases, with 11 bases between. The CDR3 consists of 13 residues.

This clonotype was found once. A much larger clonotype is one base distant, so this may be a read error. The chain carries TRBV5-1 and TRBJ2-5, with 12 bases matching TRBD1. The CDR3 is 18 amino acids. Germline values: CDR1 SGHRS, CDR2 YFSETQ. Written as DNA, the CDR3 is TGCGCCAACAGCGAGGGGACAGGGGGCCAACCGATTCAAGAGACCCAGTACTTC. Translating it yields CANSEGTGGQPIQETQYF. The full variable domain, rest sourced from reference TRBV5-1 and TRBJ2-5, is KAGVTQTPRYLIKTRGQQVTLSCSPISGHRSVSWYQQTPGQGLQFLFEYFSETQRNKGNFPGRFSGRQFSNSRSEMNVSTLELGDSALYLCANSEGTGGQPIQETQYFGPGTRLLVL.

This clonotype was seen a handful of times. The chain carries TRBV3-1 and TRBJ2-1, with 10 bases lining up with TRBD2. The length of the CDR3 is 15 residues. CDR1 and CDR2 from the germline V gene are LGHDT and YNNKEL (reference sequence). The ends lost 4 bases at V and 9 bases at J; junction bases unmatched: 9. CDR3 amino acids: CASSPQLAGEGEQFF. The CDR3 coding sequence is TGTGCCAGCAGCCCCCAGCTAGCGGGAGAGGGTGAGCAGTTCTTC.

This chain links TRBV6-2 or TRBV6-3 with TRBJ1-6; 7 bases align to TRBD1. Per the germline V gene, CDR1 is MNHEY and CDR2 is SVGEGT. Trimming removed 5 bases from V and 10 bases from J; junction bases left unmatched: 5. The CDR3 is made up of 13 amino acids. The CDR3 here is CASSPGQDSPLHF. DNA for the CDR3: TGTGCCAGCAGTCCCGGACAGGACTCACCCCTCCACTTT.

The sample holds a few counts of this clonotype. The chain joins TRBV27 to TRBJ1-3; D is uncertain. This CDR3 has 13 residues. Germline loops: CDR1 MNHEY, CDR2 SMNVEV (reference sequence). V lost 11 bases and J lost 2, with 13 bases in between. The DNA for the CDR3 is TGTGCCGCCGCGGAGCGGCCTGGAAACACCATATATTTT. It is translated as CAAAERPGNTIYF.

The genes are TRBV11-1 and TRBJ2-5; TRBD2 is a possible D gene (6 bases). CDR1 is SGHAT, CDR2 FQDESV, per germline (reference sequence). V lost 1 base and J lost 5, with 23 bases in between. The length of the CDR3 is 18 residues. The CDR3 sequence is CASSLVPGGGHPGETQYF. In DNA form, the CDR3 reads TGTGCCAGCAGCTTAGTCCCCGGGGGAGGTCACCCCGGGGAGACCCAGTACTTC.

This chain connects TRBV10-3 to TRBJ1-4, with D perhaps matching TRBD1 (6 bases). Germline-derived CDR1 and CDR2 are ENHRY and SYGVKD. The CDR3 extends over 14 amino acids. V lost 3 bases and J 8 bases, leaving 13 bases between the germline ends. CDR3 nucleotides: TGTGCCATCAGTGAAGGGGGGGGCGGCGAAAAACTGTTTTTT. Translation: CAISEGGGGEKLFF.

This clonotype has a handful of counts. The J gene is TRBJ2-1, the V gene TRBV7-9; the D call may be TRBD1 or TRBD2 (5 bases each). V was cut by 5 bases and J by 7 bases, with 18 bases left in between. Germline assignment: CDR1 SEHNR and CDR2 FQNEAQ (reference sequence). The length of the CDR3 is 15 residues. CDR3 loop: CASSPREGGWNEQFF. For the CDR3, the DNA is TGTGCCAGCAGCCCCAGGGAAGGAGGATGGAATGAGCAGTTCTTC.

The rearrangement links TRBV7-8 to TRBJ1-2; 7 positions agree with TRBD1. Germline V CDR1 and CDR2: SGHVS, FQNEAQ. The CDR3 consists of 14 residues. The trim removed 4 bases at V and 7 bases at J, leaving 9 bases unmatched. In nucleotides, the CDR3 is TGTGCCAGCAGCTGGTCCCGGGACAGTTTTGGCTACACCTTC. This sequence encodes CASSWSRDSFGYTF.

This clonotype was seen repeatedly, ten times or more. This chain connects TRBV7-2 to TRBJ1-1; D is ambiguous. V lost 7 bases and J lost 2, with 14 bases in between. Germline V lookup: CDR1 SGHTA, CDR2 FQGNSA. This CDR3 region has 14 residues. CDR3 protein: CASTEWGTNTEAFF. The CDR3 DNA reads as TGTGCCAGCACGGAATGGGGTACAAACACTGAAGCTTTCTTT.

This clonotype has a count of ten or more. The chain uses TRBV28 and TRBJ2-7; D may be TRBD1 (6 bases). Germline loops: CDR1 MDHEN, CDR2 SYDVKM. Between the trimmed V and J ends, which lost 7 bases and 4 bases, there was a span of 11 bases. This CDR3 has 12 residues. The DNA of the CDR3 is TGTGCCAGCAACAAACAGGGATACGAGCAGTACTTC. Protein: CASNKQGYEQYF.

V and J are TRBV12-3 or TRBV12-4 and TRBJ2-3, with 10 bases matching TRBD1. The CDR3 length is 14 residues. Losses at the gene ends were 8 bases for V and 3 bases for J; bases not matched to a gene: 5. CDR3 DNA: TGTGCCAGCTTCCGGGACAGGGGAACAGATACGCAGTATTTT. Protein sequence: CASFRDRGTDTQYF.

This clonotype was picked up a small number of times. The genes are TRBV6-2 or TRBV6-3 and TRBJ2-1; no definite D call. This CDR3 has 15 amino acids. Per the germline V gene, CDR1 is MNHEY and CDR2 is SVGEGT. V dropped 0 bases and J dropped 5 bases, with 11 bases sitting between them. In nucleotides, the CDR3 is TGTGCCAGCAGTTACTCGGGTCCACACCACAATGAGCAGTTCTTC. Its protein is CASSYSGPHHNEQFF.

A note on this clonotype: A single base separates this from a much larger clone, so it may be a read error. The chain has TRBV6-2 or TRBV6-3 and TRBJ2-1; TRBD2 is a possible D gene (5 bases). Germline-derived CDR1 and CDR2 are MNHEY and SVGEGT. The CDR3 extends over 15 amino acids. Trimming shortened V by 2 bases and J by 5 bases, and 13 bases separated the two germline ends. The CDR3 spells CASSYGAAEHNEQFF. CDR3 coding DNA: TGTGCCAGCAGTTACGGAGCGGCGGAGCACAATGAGCAGTTCTTC.

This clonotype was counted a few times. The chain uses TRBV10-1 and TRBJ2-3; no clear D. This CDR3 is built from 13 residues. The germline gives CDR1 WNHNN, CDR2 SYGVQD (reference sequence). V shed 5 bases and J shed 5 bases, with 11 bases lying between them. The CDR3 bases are TGCGCCAGCAGTACACGGGTCGGAGATACGCAGTATTTT. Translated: CASSTRVGDTQYF.

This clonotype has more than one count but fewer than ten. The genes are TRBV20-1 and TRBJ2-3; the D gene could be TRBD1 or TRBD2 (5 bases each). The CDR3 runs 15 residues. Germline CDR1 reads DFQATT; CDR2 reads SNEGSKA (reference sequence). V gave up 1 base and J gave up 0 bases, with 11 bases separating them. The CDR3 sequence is CSARGWGSSTDTQYF. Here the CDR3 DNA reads TGCAGTGCTAGAGGCTGGGGGTCTAGCACAGATACGCAGTATTTT.

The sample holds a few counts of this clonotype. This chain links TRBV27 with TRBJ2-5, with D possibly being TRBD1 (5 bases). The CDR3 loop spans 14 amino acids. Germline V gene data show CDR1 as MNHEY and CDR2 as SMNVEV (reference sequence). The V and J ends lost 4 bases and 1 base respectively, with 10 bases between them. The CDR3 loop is CASSSDSRQETQYF. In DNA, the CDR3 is TGTGCCAGCAGTTCCGACAGCCGCCAAGAGACCCAGTACTTC.

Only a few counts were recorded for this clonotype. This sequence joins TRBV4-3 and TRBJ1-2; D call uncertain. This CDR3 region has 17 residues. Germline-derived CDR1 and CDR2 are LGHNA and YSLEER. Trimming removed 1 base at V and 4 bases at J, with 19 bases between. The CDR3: CASSQGSWDPWAYGYTF. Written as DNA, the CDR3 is TGCGCCAGCAGCCAAGGAAGCTGGGATCCATGGGCCTATGGCTACACCTTC.

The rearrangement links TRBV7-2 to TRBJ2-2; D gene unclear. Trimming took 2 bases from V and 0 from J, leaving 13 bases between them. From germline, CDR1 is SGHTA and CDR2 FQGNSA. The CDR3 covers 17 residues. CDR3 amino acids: CASSLSPRLSNTGELFF. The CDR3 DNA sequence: TGTGCCAGCAGCTTATCCCCGCGGTTATCGAACACCGGGGAGCTGTTTTTT.

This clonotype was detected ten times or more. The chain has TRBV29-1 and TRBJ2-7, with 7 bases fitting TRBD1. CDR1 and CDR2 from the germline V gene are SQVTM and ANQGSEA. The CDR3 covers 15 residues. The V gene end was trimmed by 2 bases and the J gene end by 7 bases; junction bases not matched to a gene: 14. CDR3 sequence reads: CSVERSGTASGEQYF. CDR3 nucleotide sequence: TGCAGCGTTGAACGATCCGGGACAGCCTCGGGAGAGCAGTACTTC.

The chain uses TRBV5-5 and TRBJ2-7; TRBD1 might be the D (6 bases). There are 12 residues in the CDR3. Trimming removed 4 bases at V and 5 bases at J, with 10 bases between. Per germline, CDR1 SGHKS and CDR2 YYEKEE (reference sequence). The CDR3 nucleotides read TGTGCCAGCAGCGAGGGGGTCCACGAGCAGTACTTC. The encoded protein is CASSEGVHEQYF.

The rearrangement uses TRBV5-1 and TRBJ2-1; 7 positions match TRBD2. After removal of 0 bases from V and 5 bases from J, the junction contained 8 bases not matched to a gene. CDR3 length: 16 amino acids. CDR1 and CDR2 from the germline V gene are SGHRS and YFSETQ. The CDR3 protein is CASSLVLASGNNEQFF. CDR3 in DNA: TGCGCCAGCAGCTTGGTTTTGGCTAGCGGCAACAATGAGCAGTTCTTC.